Reported below is one T cell receptor beta chain. Its antigen remains unidentified. This sample is part of a study of T cell repertoires in cytomegalovirus infection. Points from the study as a whole: In two of eight donors, the top clonotype was HLA-C-restricted CMV-specific.

TCRdb re-analysed the reads in MiXCR, keeping a single row per CDR3 protein. The sample lists some 680,000 distinct CDR3 sequences; roughly 36% were seen once. V dropped 6 bases and J dropped 6 bases, with 14 bases sitting between them. The CDR3 totals 13 residues. The sequence was obtained from a human donor in good health (CMV status not recorded). Some clones in this sample may be carry-over from other donors' samples. What was sequenced was PBMCs. V usage is TRBV12-3 or TRBV12-4 and J usage is TRBJ1-1; unclear D gene. Here the CDR3 DNA reads TGTGCCAGCAGACCGGACCCGTTCTCTGAAGCTTTCTTT. The encoded protein is CASRPDPFSEAFF.